Below, 13 T cell receptor beta chains from the same sample are listed, as sequenced in a study of T cells in Graves' hyperthyroidism and ophthalmopathy. TCR beta CDR3 regions were amplified from RNA transcripts. First-round RT-PCR targeting the TCR CDR3 was performed with the HTBI primer set. TCRdb itself ran the multiplex PCR reads through MiXCR, one entry per CDR3 protein. Here the sample spans about 590,000 distinct CDR3 sequences, 13% to 15% being singletons. Sequenced: blood. The receptors shown here come from a woman younger than 35 with Graves' ophthalmopathy.

The chain employs TRBV7-3 and TRBJ2-5, with 7 bases lining up with TRBD2. CDR3 length equals 15 residues. The germline gives CDR1 SGHTA, CDR2 FQGTGA. Unmatched junction bases numbered 11, after V lost 5 bases and J lost 5 bases. CDR3 nucleotides: TGTGCCAGCAGCGAAGGCCGGGAGGCGGGGGAGACCCAGTACTTC. It codes for CASSEGREAGETQYF.

The chain links TRBV20-1 to TRBJ2-2, with 7 nucleotides matching TRBD2. The germline V gene has CDR1 DFQATT and CDR2 SNEGSKA (reference sequence). Unmatched junction bases numbered 8, after V lost 1 base and J lost 6 bases. CDR3 length equals 15 residues. The CDR3 coding sequence is TGCAGTGCTAGAGCGGGGGGTACGGTAGCCGGGGAGCTGTTTTTT. It translates to CSARAGGTVAGELFF.

This clonotype was counted ten times or more. The CDR3 is CASSQAPLSADLNEQFF. CDR3 DNA sequence: TGTGCCAGCAGCCAAGCTCCTTTGTCCGCTGACCTCAATGAGCAGTTCTTC. V gene TRBV3-1 combines with J gene TRBJ2-1; no clear D gene. Trimming pared 1 base from V and 6 bases from J, leaving 19 bases between. The V gene's germline CDR1 is LGHDT and CDR2 YNNKEL (reference sequence). The CDR3 contains 17 residues.

To note about this clonotype: A much larger clone differs by one base, so this may be a read error. This chain joins TRBV20-1 and TRBJ2-7; a weak D match, TRBD1 (6 bases). The CDR3 length is 15 residues. CDR1 is DFQATT, CDR2 SNEGSKA, per germline (reference sequence). V shed 4 bases and J shed 5 bases, with 21 bases lying between them. CDR3 protein: CSAKVLRQDKDEQYF. CDR3 in DNA: TGCAGTGCTAAGGTGCTCCGACAGGATAAGGACGAGCAGTACTTC.

This clonotype was recorded many times. CDR3 bases: TGTGCCAGCAGTTTGTGGGGAGGGGATACGCAGTATTTT. Translated: CASSLWGGDTQYF. The rearrangement joins TRBV27 to TRBJ2-3; 7 bases align to TRBD2. This CDR3 is built from 13 residues. Germline CDR1 MNHEY, CDR2 SMNVEV (reference sequence). Unmatched junction bases numbered 3, after V lost 3 bases and J lost 6 bases.

Of note for this clonotype: An end of the junction differs from the germline gene, which may be a read error. The chain combines TRBV3-1 with TRBJ2-3; the D is unclear. This CDR3 region has 12 residues. The germline V gene has CDR1 LGHDT and CDR2 YNNKEL (reference sequence). Written as DNA, the CDR3 is TGCGCCAGCAGCCAAAAGTCCGATACGCAGTATTTT. Residues: CASSQKSDTQYF.

This clonotype was seen many times. The genes are TRBV27 and TRBJ1-1; D might be TRBD1 (5 bases). This CDR3 is built from 18 residues. The ends were cut back, 0 bases at V and 4 bases at J, with 21 bases in the middle. Germline V CDR1 and CDR2: MNHEY, SMNVEV (reference sequence). CDR3 nucleotides: TGTGCCAGCAGTTTATCCCCCACCCATGGGGGTTGGTTCACTGAAGCTTTCTTT. Amino acid sequence: CASSLSPTHGGWFTEAFF.

This clonotype was seen a handful of times. The chain employs TRBV28 and TRBJ2-3; D gene ambiguous. The germline V gene encodes CDR1 MDHEN and CDR2 SYDVKM. The CDR3 extends over 15 amino acids. V was trimmed by 7 bases and J by 4 bases, leaving 18 bases between them. CDR3 protein: CASKSSLVVPDTQYF. As DNA, the CDR3 is TGTGCCAGCAAATCCTCTCTCGTTGTGCCAGATACGCAGTATTTT.

At least ten counts were recorded for this clonotype. The chain employs TRBV7-8 and TRBJ1-1; D unclear. CDR3 length equals 15 residues. Trimming removed 1 base at V and 4 bases at J, with 13 bases between. Per germline, CDR1 SGHVS and CDR2 FQNEAQ. The chain's CDR3 is CASSLGVGKGTEAFF. CDR3 in DNA: TGTGCCAGCAGCTTAGGGGTAGGGAAGGGCACTGAAGCTTTCTTT.

Many counts were recorded for this clonotype. This chain links TRBV10-3 with TRBJ2-7; D perhaps matches TRBD2 (5 bases). Germline V gives CDR1 ENHRY, CDR2 SYGVKD. The V and J ends lost 10 bases and 3 bases respectively, with 22 bases between them. The CDR3 loop spans 15 amino acids. The CDR3: CATSGSTMNSYEQYF. Here the CDR3 DNA reads TGTGCCACCTCGGGGTCTACGATGAACAGCTACGAGCAGTACTTC.

At least ten counts were recorded for this clonotype. The CDR3, as DNA: TGTGCCAGTACCCTTAGCGGGCAGCCCCCAGATACGCAGTATTTT. Protein: CASTLSGQPPDTQYF. The rearrangement links TRBV12-3 or TRBV12-4 to TRBJ2-3; TRBD2 aligns across 7 bases. After removal of 9 bases from V and 4 bases from J, the junction contained 13 bases not matched to a gene. The CDR3 runs 15 residues.

This clonotype was observed a few times. The gene calls are TRBV9 and TRBJ2-1; 7 bases match TRBD2. After removal of 0 bases from V and 7 bases from J, the junction contained 10 bases not matched to a gene. Germline lookup yields CDR1 SGDLS and CDR2 YYNGEE. The CDR3 length is 16 residues. The CDR3 DNA follows: TGTGCCAGCAGCGTAGGGGGGAGGGCCAGGTCGAATGAGCAGTTCTTC. Its translation: CASSVGGRARSNEQFF.

This clonotype showed up many times. The chain is built from TRBV5-6 and TRBJ1-5; D may be TRBD1 (6 bases). This CDR3 comprises 16 residues. Trimming pared 1 base from V and 3 bases from J, leaving 14 bases between. Germline CDR1 reads SGHDT; CDR2 reads YYEEEE. In DNA form, the CDR3 reads TGTGCCAGCAGCTTGCTAGCGGGACACAACAATCAGCCCCAGCATTTT. Its translation: CASSLLAGHNNQPQHF.